The rows below give T cell receptor beta chains drawn from one sample of a study of T-cell memory formation after mild COVID-19. TCRdb re-called the 5' RACE reads through MiXCR, storing one row per CDR3 protein. The repertoire holds approximately 170,000 distinct CDR3 sequences, with 13% as singletons. Sequencing was carried out using PBMCs or a T cell subset sorted from them (not recorded which). These receptors originate from a man between 18 and 35 years old who had mild COVID-19 (a few samples of this study predate the infection). Cell type and time point are not known. Each CDR3 is given with its conserved first and last residue. Each record gives: D gene, clone size, V gene, J gene, CDR3 protein, CDR3 DNA. The D gene is left open where the match is weak. Clone size appears in some rows only: once, few, many, or a class for an expanded clone.

.	few	TRBV7-2	TRBJ2-7	CASSSSVGFYEQYF	TGTGCCAGCAGCTCCTCTGTGGGTTTCTACGAGCAGTACTTC
.	.	TRBV28	TRBJ1-5	CAIRGFPGDNQPQHF	TGTGCCATCAGGGGCTTTCCGGGAGACAATCAGCCCCAGCATTTT
TRBD1	.	TRBV5-4	TRBJ1-1	CASSPGVGTGNTEAFF	TGTGCCAGCAGCCCCGGGGTTGGGACAGGGAACACTGAAGCTTTCTTT
TRBD2	few	TRBV7-2	TRBJ2-3	CASSLGRGGRDTQYF	TGTGCCAGCAGCTTAGGACGGGGGGGTAGAGATACGCAGTATTTT
TRBD1	.	TRBV27	TRBJ1-2	CASSPLQGGYGYTF	TGTGCCAGCAGTCCTCTACAGGGGGGCTATGGCTACACCTTC
.	.	TRBV10-3	TRBJ1-2	CAISVSADNYGYTF	TGTGCCATCAGTGTCTCCGCAGATAACTATGGCTACACCTTC
.	few	TRBV7-2	TRBJ2-3	CASSLGTPRTDTQYF	TGTGCCAGCAGCTTAGGGACTCCCCGCACAGATACGCAGTATTTT
TRBD1	few	TRBV6-2/TRBV6-3	TRBJ1-6	CASKDRDRASPLHF	TGTGCCAGCAAAGACCGGGACAGGGCTTCACCCCTCCACTTT
TRBD1	.	TRBV6-2/TRBV6-3	TRBJ1-1	CASSYTIRDSLGGSAFF	TGTGCCAGCAGTTACACAATCCGGGACAGCCTTGGGGGATCAGCTTTCTTT
TRBD1	few	TRBV18	TRBJ1-2	CASSPGFGQGAGGYTF	TGTGCCAGCTCACCCGGTTTCGGACAGGGAGCTGGTGGCTACACCTTC